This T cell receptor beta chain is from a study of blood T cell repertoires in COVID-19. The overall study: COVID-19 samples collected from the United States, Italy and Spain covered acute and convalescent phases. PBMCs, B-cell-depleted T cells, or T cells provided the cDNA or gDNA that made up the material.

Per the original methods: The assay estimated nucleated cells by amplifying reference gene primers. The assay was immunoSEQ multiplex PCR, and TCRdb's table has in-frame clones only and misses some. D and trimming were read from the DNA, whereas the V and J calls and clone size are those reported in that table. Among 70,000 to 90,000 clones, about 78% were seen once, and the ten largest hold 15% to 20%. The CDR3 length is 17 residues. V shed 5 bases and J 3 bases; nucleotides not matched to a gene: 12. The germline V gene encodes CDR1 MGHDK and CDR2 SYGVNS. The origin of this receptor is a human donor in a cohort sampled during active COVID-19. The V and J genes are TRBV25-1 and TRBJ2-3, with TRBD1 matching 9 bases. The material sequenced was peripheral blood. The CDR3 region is CASSKGVIGQGTDTQYF. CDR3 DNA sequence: TGTGCCAGCAGTAAGGGGGTTATCGGACAGGGGACAGATACGCAGTATTTT.